This T cell receptor (beta chain) was recovered during a study of T cell responses to AZD1222 COVID-19 vaccine. Study findings and constraints: Spike-spanning, vaccine-associated CD4 TCRs were dominant at 160-218 and 743-854.

Clones were read by immunoSEQ multiplex PCR, and TCRdb kept only the in-frame ones, dropping some. The sample contains some 170,000 clones, around 94% of which appear only once. About this clone: What it binds is not known.

With V trimmed by 4 bases and J by 4 bases, 5 bases remained unmatched. Germline V CDR1 and CDR2: SEHNR, FQNEAQ (reference sequence). The CDR3 loop spans 15 amino acids. This sample comprised peripheral blood, obtained 28 days after the second AZD1222 dose. The receptor's source is an adult who received the AZD1222 COVID-19 vaccine. The rearrangement uses TRBV7-9 and TRBJ2-3; 10 bases are a match to TRBD2. The CDR3 region is CASSSTGLAADTQYF. In nucleotides, the CDR3 is TGTGCCAGCAGCTCTACAGGACTAGCGGCAGATACGCAGTATTTT.